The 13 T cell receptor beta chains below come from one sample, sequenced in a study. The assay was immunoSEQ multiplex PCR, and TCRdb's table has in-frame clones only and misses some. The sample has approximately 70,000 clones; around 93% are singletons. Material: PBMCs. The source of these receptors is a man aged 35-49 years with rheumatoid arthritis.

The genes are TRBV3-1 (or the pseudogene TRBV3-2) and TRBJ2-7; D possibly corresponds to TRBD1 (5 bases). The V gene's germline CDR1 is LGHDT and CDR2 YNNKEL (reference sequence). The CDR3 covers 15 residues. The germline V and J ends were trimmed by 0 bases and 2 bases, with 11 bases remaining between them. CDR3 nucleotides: TGTGCCAGCAGCCAAGAAGGGGCTAGAACCTACGAGCAGTACTTC. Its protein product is CASSQEGARTYEQYF.

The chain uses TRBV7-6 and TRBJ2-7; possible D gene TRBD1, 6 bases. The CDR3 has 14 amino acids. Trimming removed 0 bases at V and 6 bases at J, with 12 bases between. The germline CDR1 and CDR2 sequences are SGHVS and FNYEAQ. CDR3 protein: CASSLASGVGEQYF. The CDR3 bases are TGTGCCAGCAGCTTAGCGTCAGGGGTGGGCGAGCAGTACTTC. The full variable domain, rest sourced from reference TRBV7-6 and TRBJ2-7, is GAGVSQSPRYKVTKRGQDVALRCDPISGHVSLYWYRQALGQGPEFLTYFNYEAQQDKSGLPNDRFSAERPEGSISTLTIQRTEQRDSAMYRCASSLASGVGEQYFGPGTRLTVT.

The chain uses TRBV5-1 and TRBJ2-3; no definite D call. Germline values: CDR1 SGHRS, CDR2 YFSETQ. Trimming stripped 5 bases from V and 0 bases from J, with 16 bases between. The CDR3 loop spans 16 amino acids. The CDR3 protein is CASSYGESSSTDTQYF. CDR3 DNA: TGCGCCAGCAGTTACGGAGAATCTTCTAGCACAGATACGCAGTATTTT.

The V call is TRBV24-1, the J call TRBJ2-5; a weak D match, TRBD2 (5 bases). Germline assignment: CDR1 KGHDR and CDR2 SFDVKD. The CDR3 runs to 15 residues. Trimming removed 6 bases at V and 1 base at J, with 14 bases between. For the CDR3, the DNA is TGTGCCACCAGTAGCCGGCGAGGACTCCAAGAGACCCAGTACTTC. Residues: CATSSRRGLQETQYF.

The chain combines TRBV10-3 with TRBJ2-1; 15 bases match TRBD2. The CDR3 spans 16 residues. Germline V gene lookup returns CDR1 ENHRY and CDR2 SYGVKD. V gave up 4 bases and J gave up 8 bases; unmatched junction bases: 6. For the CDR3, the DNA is TGTGCCATCAGTGCTCGGACTAGCGGGAGGGTCGATGAGCAGTTCTTC. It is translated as CAISARTSGRVDEQFF.

The CDR3 region is CASSWGGTGGEKLFF. The CDR3, as DNA: TGTGCCAGCAGTTGGGGCGGGACAGGGGGTGAAAAACTGTTTTTT. The V and J genes are TRBV28 and TRBJ1-4; TRBD1 matches at 11 bases. With 4 bases clipped from V and 7 bases from J, the junction kept 5 bases outside the gene matches. Germline V lookup: CDR1 MDHEN, CDR2 SYDVKM. The CDR3 totals 15 residues.

CDR3 in DNA: TGTGCCAGCAGTTCCCTGGGACCACGTGTGGGAGCTTTCTTT. Translation gives CASSSLGPRVGAFF. The V and J genes are TRBV6-5 and TRBJ1-1, with TRBD1 as a possible D gene (5 bases). This CDR3 comprises 14 residues. V lost 4 bases and J 10 bases, leaving 19 bases between the germline ends. The germline CDR1 and CDR2 sequences are MNHEY and SVGAGI.

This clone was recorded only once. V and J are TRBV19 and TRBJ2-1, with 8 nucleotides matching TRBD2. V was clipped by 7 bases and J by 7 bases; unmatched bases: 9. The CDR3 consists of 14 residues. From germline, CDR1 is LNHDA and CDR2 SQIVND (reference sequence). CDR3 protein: CASMDGGARNEQFF. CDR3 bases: TGTGCCAGTATGGACGGGGGGGCCAGGAATGAGCAGTTCTTC.

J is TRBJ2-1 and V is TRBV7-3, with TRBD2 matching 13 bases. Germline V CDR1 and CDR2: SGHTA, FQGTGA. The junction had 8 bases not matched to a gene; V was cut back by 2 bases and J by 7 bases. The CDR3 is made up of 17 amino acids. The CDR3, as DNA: TGTGCCAGCAGCTTAGGGACTAGCGGGATCAAAGGGAATGAGCAGTTCTTC. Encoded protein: CASSLGTSGIKGNEQFF.

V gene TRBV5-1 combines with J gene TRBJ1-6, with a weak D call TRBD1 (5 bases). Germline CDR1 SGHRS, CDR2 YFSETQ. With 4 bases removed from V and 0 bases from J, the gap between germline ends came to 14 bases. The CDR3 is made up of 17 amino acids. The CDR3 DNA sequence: TGCGCCAGCAGCCACGGGACCGAGAGCTCCTATAATTCACCCCTCCACTTT. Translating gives CASSHGTESSYNSPLHF. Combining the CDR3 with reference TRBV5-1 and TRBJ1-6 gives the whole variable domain KAGVTQTPRYLIKTRGQQVTLSCSPISGHRSVSWYQQTPGQGLQFLFEYFSETQRNKGNFPGRFSGRQFSNSRSEMNVSTLELGDSALYLCASSHGTESSYNSPLHFGNGTRLTVT.

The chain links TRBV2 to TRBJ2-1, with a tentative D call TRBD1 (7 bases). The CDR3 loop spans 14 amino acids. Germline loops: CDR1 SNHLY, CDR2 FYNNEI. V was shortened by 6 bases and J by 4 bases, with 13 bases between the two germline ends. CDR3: CASSRGTAYNEQFF. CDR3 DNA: TGTGCCAGCAGCCGCGGGACAGCTTACAATGAGCAGTTCTTC.

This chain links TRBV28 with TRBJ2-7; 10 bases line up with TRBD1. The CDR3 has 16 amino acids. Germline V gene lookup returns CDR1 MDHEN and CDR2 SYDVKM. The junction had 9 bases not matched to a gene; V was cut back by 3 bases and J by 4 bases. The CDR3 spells CASSLGQGSAGYEQYF. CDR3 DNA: TGTGCCAGCAGTTTGGGACAGGGGTCCGCAGGTTACGAGCAGTACTTC.

CDR3 sequence reads: CASSQLLGQGAINTGELFF. For the CDR3, the DNA is TGTGCCAGCAGCCAACTCTTGGGACAGGGGGCAATTAACACCGGGGAGCTGTTTTTT. The chain recombines TRBV3-1 (or the pseudogene TRBV3-2) with TRBJ2-2, with 12 bases identical to TRBD1. The trim removed 2 bases at V and 2 bases at J, leaving 9 bases unmatched. This CDR3 has 19 residues. Germline V CDR1 and CDR2: LGHDT, YNNKEL (reference sequence).